This TCR beta chain was identified in a study of chemoradiotherapy in HPV16-positive cancers (dated by TCRdb to the early 2020s). About the full investigation: Candidate HPV-specific T-cell clones and common TCR motifs were defined through functional T-cell assays on cells from a couple of HPV16-positive patients. Whether T-cell immunity against the HPV oncoproteins E6 and E7 changes during chemoradiotherapy and whether survival is affected by this immunity were examined in the study. TCR repertoires from some 89 patients with HPV-related cancers were then used to track the candidate HPV-specific TCRs and motifs. Broad study findings and their caveats: Only a couple of HPV16-positive patients were used to derive the functional definition of HPV-specific T cells, and the survival association was reported for HPV16-positive patients. Expansion of candidate HPV-specific clones and E7-related TCR motifs was observed in the tumor microenvironment during treatment, whereas no such expansion was observed for non-HPV-specific T cells. In HPV16-positive patients, expansion of HPV-responsive T cells during chemoradiotherapy was associated with improved recurrence-free survival.

Remarks on this clone: Its antigen remains undetermined. Per-base quality was not reported, and no clone a single base away is much larger than it.

Library prep was done by the immunoSEQ multiplex PCR assay. Sourced from immuneACCESS, this table was stored by TCRdb with only in-frame sequences that have V and J called. A share of the clones is absent; for the studies checked, an unresolved V gene accounts for under half, and the remainder has no known explanation. This sample comprises under 35,000 clones, 93% of them detected only once. In total, the top ten clones hold under 20% of the sample. Repertoires were sampled multiple times during chemoradiotherapy, which allowed clonal expansion in the tumor microenvironment to be followed. The receptor was derived from a human donor with HPV-associated anogenital cancer. Sequencing used blood, obtained from a patient who underwent chemoradiotherapy.

The CDR3 is CASIKTGNLAGNTIYF. The DNA reads as follows: TGTGCCAGCATAAAGACAGGGAATCTTGCTGGAAACACCATATATTTT. Here the chain combines TRBV2 and TRBJ1-3, and TRBD1 aligns with 7 junction nucleotides. Trimming takes 7 bases off V and 2 bases off J; junction bases not matched to a gene: 11. From the cysteine through the phenylalanine, the CDR3 covers 16 amino acids. The only DNA kept is the CDR3, 48 bases in frame from the first base. According to the germline V gene, CDR1 reads SNHLY and CDR2 reads FYNNEI. Beyond the CDR3, the reference TRBV2 and TRBJ1-3 genes provide the residues; the full variable domain reads: EPEVTQTPSHQVTQMGQEVILRCVPISNHLYFYWYRQILGQKVEFLVSFYNNEISEKSEIFDDQFSVERPDGSNFTLKIRSTKLEDSAMYFCASIKTGNLAGNTIYFGEGSWLTVV.